This TCR beta chain was captured by sequencing in a study of CD8 T cells in ankylosing spondylitis. This clonotype was recorded a few times. Its specificity is not known. An end of the junction differs from the germline gene, which may be a read error. One entry per CDR3 protein results from TCRdb running MiXCR on the 5' RACE reads. This sample has a few hundred thousand distinct CDR3 sequences, with roughly 10% found just once. This CDR3 contains 16 residues. Germline V CDR1 and CDR2: DFQATT, SNEGSKA (reference sequence). Study-wide points: The study looked at matched synovial fluid samples from ankylosing spondylitis patients. Disease-linked clones were reported to be significantly enriched there. A number of the motif variants had already been described in reactive arthritis synovial fluid and blood.

Specimen: blood, either unsorted or a sorted T cell fraction (not recorded which). V is TRBV20-1 and J is TRBJ2-6; D may correspond to TRBD1 or TRBD2 (5 bases each). This sequence was found in a female donor with ankylosing spondylitis or in good health (not recorded which). DNA of the CDR3: TGCTGTGCTAGAGGGGCAGAAAGCTCTGGGGCCAACGTCCTGACTTTC. Its protein product is CCARGAESSGANVLTF.